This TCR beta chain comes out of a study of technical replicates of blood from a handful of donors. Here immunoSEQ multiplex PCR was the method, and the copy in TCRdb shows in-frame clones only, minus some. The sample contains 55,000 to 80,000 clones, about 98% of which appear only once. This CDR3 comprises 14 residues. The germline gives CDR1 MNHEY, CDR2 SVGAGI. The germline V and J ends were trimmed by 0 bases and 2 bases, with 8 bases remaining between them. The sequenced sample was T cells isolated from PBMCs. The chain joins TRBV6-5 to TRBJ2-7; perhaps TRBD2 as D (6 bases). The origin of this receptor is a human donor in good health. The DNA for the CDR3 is TGTGCCAGCAGTTACTCCTCGGGGGCCTACGAGCAGTACTTC. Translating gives CASSYSSGAYEQYF.